A single sample is the source of the 31 T cell receptor beta chains below, sequenced in a study of human T cells and chemical hapten exposure. One entry per CDR3 protein, called by TCRdb with MiXCR from the RACE reads. The sample contains roughly 380,000 distinct CDR3 sequences, about 6% of which appear only once. Time point given: patch test 2, 6 weeks after DPC sensitization. Treatment denoted: therapeutic diphenylcyclopropenone sensitization with weekly scalp DPC. Sequencing used whole blood, obtained in connection with sensitization to the hapten diphenylcyclopropenone (DPC). The receptors originated from a woman aged 18-29 years with alopecia areata. Some clones in this sample may be carry-over from other donors' samples.

The chain has TRBV20-1 and TRBJ2-6; weak D call: TRBD2 (6 bases). Looked up from germline, CDR1 is DFQATT and CDR2 is SNEGSKA (reference sequence). The V end lost 6 bases, the J end lost 0 bases, and 15 bases lay between the germline ends. The CDR3 has 16 amino acids. The CDR3 is CSAGTVINSGANVLTF. For the CDR3, the DNA is TGCAGTGCCGGGACTGTCATAAACTCTGGGGCCAACGTCCTGACTTTC.

The table lists this clonotype with many counts. The rearrangement uses TRBV12-3 or TRBV12-4 and TRBJ1-4; D unclear. The ends were cut back, 6 bases at V and 8 bases at J, with 10 bases in the middle. This CDR3 has 12 residues. In DNA, the CDR3 is TGTGCCAGCAGGAGACACGGAGAAAAACTGTTTTTT. Translated: CASRRHGEKLFF.

With respect to this clonotype: This may arise from a read error, as a much more abundant clone is one base away. V gene TRBV5-1 combines with J gene TRBJ2-2, with D tentatively TRBD1 (6 bases). Trimming took off 5 bases at V and 7 bases at J, with 15 bases between the two ends. Germline V gene lookup returns CDR1 SGHRS and CDR2 YFSETQ. The CDR3 is made up of 14 amino acids. The CDR3 spells CASSSSGQIGELFF. Written as DNA, the CDR3 is TGCGCCAGCAGTTCGAGTGGACAGATCGGGGAGCTGTTTTTT.

V gene TRBV7-8 combines with J gene TRBJ1-5, with 7 positions matching TRBD1. After removal of 1 base from V and 4 bases from J, the junction contained 7 bases not matched to a gene. The CDR3 spans 16 residues. The germline V gene encodes CDR1 SGHVS and CDR2 FQNEAQ. This CDR3 reads CASSLGGTALNQPQHF. The CDR3 nucleotides are TGTGCCAGCAGCTTAGGCGGGACAGCCCTAAATCAGCCCCAGCATTTT. Together with reference TRBV7-8 and TRBJ1-5, the CDR3 gives the full variable domain: GAGVSQSPRYKVAKRGQDVALRCDPISGHVSLFWYQQALGQGPEFLTYFQNEAQLDKSGLPSDRFFAERPEGSVSTLKIQRTQQEDSAVYLCASSLGGTALNQPQHFGDGTRLSIL.

This clonotype was recorded a few times. The gene calls are TRBV28 and TRBJ2-4, with D tentatively TRBD1 (7 bases). V was trimmed by 3 bases and J by 0 bases, leaving 15 bases between them. The CDR3 is made up of 17 amino acids. Germline values: CDR1 MDHEN, CDR2 SYDVKM. The CDR3 sequence: CASSFPQGTLAKNIQYF. DNA for the CDR3: TGTGCCAGCAGTTTCCCACAGGGGACTCTAGCCAAAAACATTCAGTACTTC.

There are many counts of this clonotype. V and J are TRBV9 and TRBJ2-1; D call uncertain. CDR1 and CDR2 (germline): SGDLS, YYNGEE. This CDR3 is 14 amino acids long. Trimming pared 0 bases from V and 6 bases from J, leaving 10 bases between. The CDR3 DNA follows: TGTGCCAGCAGCGTAGTTCTGGGATCCAATGAGCAGTTCTTC. It codes for CASSVVLGSNEQFF.

A single count supports this clonotype. CDR3 in amino acids: CASSFGGRVEHSPLHF. CDR3 nucleotides: TGTGCCAGCAGCTTTGGGGGCAGGGTTGAGCATTCACCCCTCCACTTT. This chain uses TRBV5-6 with TRBJ1-6; D possibly corresponds to TRBD1 (6 bases). The V end was cut by 2 bases, the J end by 8 bases, with 17 bases between. CDR3 length: 16 residues. CDR1 is SGHDT, CDR2 YYEEEE, per germline.

This clonotype showed up many times. The chain uses TRBV6-2 or TRBV6-3 and TRBJ2-1; TRBD2 is a possible D gene (6 bases). The CDR3 has 17 residues. Deletions cut 6 bases from V and 2 bases from J, with 20 bases between. Germline V gene lookup returns CDR1 MNHEY and CDR2 SVGEGT. The CDR3 nucleotides are TGTGCCAGCAGCTTCATCCCGGGACTTCTTCCCTACAATGAGCAGTTCTTC. Its protein is CASSFIPGLLPYNEQFF.

V gene TRBV24-1 combines with J gene TRBJ2-3, with D possibly TRBD2 on 5 matching bases. CDR3 length: 15 amino acids. The V and J ends lost 10 bases and 2 bases respectively, with 18 bases between them. The germline V gene encodes CDR1 KGHDR and CDR2 SFDVKD. The CDR3 spells CATTKGSGPTDTQYF. In DNA form, the CDR3 reads TGTGCCACTACTAAAGGAAGCGGCCCCACAGATACGCAGTATTTT.

This clonotype was picked up many times. The CDR3 reads CASSSGQSLGQPQHF. The CDR3 coding sequence is TGTGCCAGCAGCTCCGGACAGTCCCTAGGGCAGCCCCAGCATTTT. The chain links TRBV7-9 to TRBJ1-5, with D perhaps matching TRBD1 (6 bases). V was trimmed by 4 bases and J by 7 bases, leaving 17 bases between them. From germline, CDR1 is SEHNR and CDR2 FQNEAQ (reference sequence). The CDR3 loop spans 15 amino acids.

This clonotype appeared many times. This rearrangement joins TRBV27 to TRBJ1-5; TRBD1 might be the D (6 bases). The CDR3 totals 15 residues. V was clipped by 2 bases and J by 2 bases, with 10 bases between them. CDR1 and CDR2 from the germline V gene are MNHEY and SMNVEV (reference sequence). The CDR3 DNA follows: TGTGCCAGCAGTTTAAGGGGGTTTGGCAATCAGCCCCAGCATTTT. Translating it yields CASSLRGFGNQPQHF.

This clonotype has at least ten counts. This chain connects TRBV6-5 to TRBJ2-2, with D hard to call. V lost 5 bases and J lost 1, with 11 bases in between. Germline lookup yields CDR1 MNHEY and CDR2 SVGAGI. The CDR3 contains 15 residues. This CDR3 reads CASSTSWRNTGELFF. For the CDR3, the DNA is TGTGCCAGCAGTACTTCATGGCGGAACACCGGGGAGCTGTTTTTT.

Ten or more counts support this clonotype. The chain carries TRBV11-2 and TRBJ1-2; 7 bases are shared with TRBD1. CDR1 and CDR2 (germline): SGHAT, FQNNGV. The CDR3 totals 18 residues. V lost 0 bases to trimming and J lost 8 bases; unmatched junction nucleotides: 18. The CDR3 protein is CASSLDVGWRGPWKGYTF. DNA of the CDR3: TGTGCCAGCAGCTTAGATGTTGGCTGGAGGGGGCCATGGAAAGGCTACACCTTC.

This clonotype was observed at least ten times. The rearrangement uses TRBV24-1 and TRBJ1-5; D unclear. Trimming took off 3 bases at V and 4 bases at J, with 3 bases between the two ends. The CDR3 consists of 12 residues. Germline CDR1 and CDR2: KGHDR and SFDVKD. The CDR3 here is CATSDANQPQHF. Written as DNA, the CDR3 is TGTGCCACCAGTGATGCAAATCAGCCCCAGCATTTT.

There are many counts of this clonotype. The rearrangement uses TRBV6-4 and TRBJ1-1; 8 bases align to TRBD1. The CDR3 runs to 16 residues. CDR1 is MRHNA, CDR2 SNTAGT, per germline. V was clipped by 5 bases and J by 2 bases; unmatched bases: 10. CDR3 sequence reads: CASSLFHDRGNTEAFF. The DNA for the CDR3 is TGTGCCAGCAGTTTATTCCACGACAGGGGTAACACTGAAGCTTTCTTT.

At least ten counts were recorded for this clonotype. The V and J genes are TRBV7-2 and TRBJ1-5; D is possibly TRBD1 (5 bases). The CDR3 contains 14 residues. Germline lookup yields CDR1 SGHTA and CDR2 FQGNSA. Between the trimmed V and J ends, which lost 6 bases and 3 bases, there was a span of 12 bases. Here the CDR3 DNA reads TGTGCCAGCAGGGCTCAGGGAACCAATCAGCCCCAGCATTTT. Its protein product is CASRAQGTNQPQHF.

This clonotype occurred many times. For the CDR3, the DNA is TGTGCCAGCAGCTTAGCGGGGATCATCTACAATGAGCAGTTCTTC. Translating gives CASSLAGIIYNEQFF. The V gene is TRBV11-1, the J gene TRBJ2-1; no reliable D call. V was trimmed by 0 bases and J by 3 bases, leaving 9 bases between them. This CDR3 is built from 15 residues. CDR1 is SGHAT and CDR2 is FQDESV in the germline V gene (reference sequence).

This clonotype was picked up many times. The chain has TRBV7-9 and TRBJ1-5; D unresolved. Germline V gene data show CDR1 as SEHNR and CDR2 as FQNEAQ (reference sequence). V shed 5 bases and J shed 0 bases, with 17 bases lying between them. The CDR3 covers 17 residues. The CDR3 spells CASSPRTVLVSNQPQHF. The CDR3 bases are TGTGCCAGCAGCCCCCGGACCGTACTCGTTAGCAATCAGCCCCAGCATTTT.

This clonotype was seen ten or more times. V usage is TRBV10-2 and J usage is TRBJ1-5; D may be TRBD1 (6 bases). The ends were cut back, 3 bases at V and 9 bases at J, with 12 bases in the middle. The CDR3 is made up of 13 amino acids. Germline CDR1 is WSHSY and CDR2 is SAAADI. CDR3: CASSDRGEAPQHF. The CDR3 DNA sequence: TGCGCCAGCAGTGACAGGGGAGAAGCGCCCCAGCATTTT.

The V gene is TRBV29-1, the J gene TRBJ1-4; 8 bases align to TRBD1. CDR1 and CDR2 from the germline V gene are SQVTM and ANQGSEA. CDR3 length: 14 amino acids. V lost 4 bases, J lost 4 bases, and 5 bases stayed unmatched. The chain's CDR3 is CSVVVTGVNEKLFF. For the CDR3, the DNA is TGCAGCGTTGTGGTGACAGGGGTTAATGAAAAACTGTTTTTT.

This clonotype appeared many times. The CDR3 protein is CASSPPSGNTIYF. The CDR3 nucleotides are TGTGCCAGCAGCCCCCCCTCTGGAAACACCATATATTTT. This chain connects TRBV9 to TRBJ1-3; D is uncertain. The V end was cut by 4 bases, the J end by 0 bases, with 5 bases between. CDR1 and CDR2 (germline): SGDLS, YYNGEE. The CDR3 spans 13 residues.

This clonotype turned up a few times. CDR3 loop: CASSRTGNPNYGYTF. CDR3 DNA: TGTGCCAGCAGTCGGACAGGGAACCCTAACTATGGCTACACCTTC. The chain links TRBV12-3 or TRBV12-4 to TRBJ1-2, with 8 bases lining up with TRBD1. This CDR3 is 15 amino acids long. Trimming took 5 bases from V and 0 from J; bases not matched to a gene: 5.

V is TRBV12-3 or TRBV12-4 and J is TRBJ1-1, with D hard to call. Between the trimmed V and J ends, which lost 5 bases and 9 bases, there was a span of 10 bases. This CDR3 comprises 11 residues. The CDR3 spells CASSPNLKAFF. The CDR3 DNA reads as TGTGCCAGCAGTCCTAATCTTAAAGCTTTCTTT.

The chain uses TRBV3-1 and TRBJ1-1; no clear D. Trimming removed 8 bases from V and 6 bases from J, with 10 bases in between. The CDR3 has 11 residues. Per the germline V gene, CDR1 is LGHDT and CDR2 is YNNKEL (reference sequence). The CDR3 coding sequence is TGTGCCAGCCGCTCCCGCTCTGAAGCTTTCTTT. Translation: CASRSRSEAFF.

V and J are TRBV5-1 and TRBJ2-5, with 8 bases matching TRBD2. After removal of 4 bases from V and 4 bases from J, the junction contained 6 bases not matched to a gene. Germline V lookup: CDR1 SGHRS, CDR2 YFSETQ. The CDR3 runs to 14 residues. CDR3 sequence: CASSLQRGRETQYF. The CDR3 DNA is TGCGCCAGCAGCCTGCAGCGGGGGCGAGAGACCCAGTACTTC.

This clonotype was detected ten times or more. The genes are TRBV3-1 and TRBJ1-5; 7 bases are shared with TRBD1. The CDR3 is 14 amino acids. Germline assignment: CDR1 LGHDT and CDR2 YNNKEL (reference sequence). V gave up 6 bases and J gave up 5 bases; unmatched junction bases: 7. The CDR3 sequence: CASSPGQSYQPQHF. Written as DNA, the CDR3 is TGTGCCAGCAGTCCGGGACAGAGCTATCAGCCCCAGCATTTT. The variable domain in full, completed from reference TRBV3-1 and TRBJ1-5, reads DTAVSQTPKYLVTQMGNDKSIKCEQNLGHDTMYWYKQDSKKFLKIMFSYNNKELIINETVPNRFSPKSPDKAHLNLHINSLELGDSAVYFCASSPGQSYQPQHFGDGTRLSIL.

V and J are TRBV7-6 and TRBJ2-7, with D perhaps matching TRBD2 (6 bases). Germline CDR1 and CDR2: SGHVS and FNYEAQ. Trimming took 0 bases from V and 7 from J, leaving 10 bases between them. The CDR3 consists of 13 residues. CDR3 sequence reads: CASSLALGSEQYF. The CDR3 DNA is TGTGCCAGCAGCTTAGCGCTCGGGAGTGAGCAGTACTTC.

There are many counts of this clonotype. The CDR3 DNA is TGCAGTGCTAGATTTGCGCAGGACCCCTCATCTGGAAACACCATATATTTT. Its translation: CSARFAQDPSSGNTIYF. The V call is TRBV20-1, the J call TRBJ1-3; D remains unclear. Trimming took 2 bases from V and 1 from J, leaving 18 bases between them. The V gene's germline CDR1 is DFQATT and CDR2 SNEGSKA (reference sequence). This CDR3 contains 17 residues.

In this sample, this clonotype turned up many times. The V call is TRBV20-1, the J call TRBJ2-5; D perhaps matches TRBD1 (7 bases). Germline V gene lookup returns CDR1 DFQATT and CDR2 SNEGSKA (reference sequence). The CDR3 spans 15 residues. Trimming removed 0 bases at V and 5 bases at J, with 16 bases between. Here the CDR3 DNA reads TGCAGTGCTAGAGATTCTACAGGGGCGGGGGAGACCCAGTACTTC. It codes for CSARDSTGAGETQYF.

The V and J genes are TRBV5-6 and TRBJ1-5, with D hard to call. The CDR3 spans 12 residues. In germline, CDR1 is SGHDT, CDR2 YYEEEE. V lost 4 bases to trimming and J lost 8 bases, with 10 bases between them. CDR3 nucleotides: TGTGCCAGCAGCAGAACAGCGGAGCCCCAGCATTTT. This codes for CASSRTAEPQHF. The whole variable domain, remainder taken from reference TRBV5-6 and TRBJ1-5, is DAGVTQSPTHLIKTRGQQVTLRCSPKSGHDTVSWYQQALGQGPQFIFQYYEEEERQRGNFPDRFSGHQFPNYSSELNVNALLLGDSALYLCASSRTAEPQHFGDGTRLSIL.

The rearrangement links TRBV12-3 or TRBV12-4 to TRBJ1-4, with D perhaps TRBD1 (6 bases). The germline V and J ends were trimmed by 6 bases and 0 bases, with 17 bases remaining between them. The CDR3 totals 17 residues. Here the CDR3 DNA reads TGTGCCAGCAGCCAACGGGACACCCCCCCAACTAATGAAAAACTGTTTTTT. Its protein is CASSQRDTPPTNEKLFF.